This TCR beta chain was sequenced in a study of a mutant IDH1 vaccine in newly diagnosed glioma. Study background: Treated patients were approximately 60% male, about 38% female, mean age 40.4 years.

TCRdb keeps only in-frame clones here, not all; method: immunoSEQ multiplex PCR. This table has around 84,000 clones, 70% to 90% appearing once. For this clone: Antigen unknown.

CDR3 length: 16 amino acids. Time point: week 47, end of study. Each vaccine dose was 300 ug of mutant IDH1 20-mer peptide, with topical imiquimod. The TCR sequence derives from a man aged 40-49 years with glioma. Source: PBMCs, taken from a glioma patient whose treatment included an IDH1 peptide vaccine. The V gene is TRBV21-1, the J gene TRBJ2-2; TRBD2, the table's D call, was not compared with the DNA. TRBV21-1 is noted as a pseudogene. As DNA, the CDR3 is TGTGCCAGCAGCAATCAACTAGCGGGACGGACCGGGGAGCTGTTTTTT. Residues: CASSNQLAGRTGELFF.